The source of this T cell receptor beta chain is a study of T cell repertoires in breast cancer. With respect to this clonotype: The antigen remains unidentified.

Germline V gene lookup returns CDR1 SGHAT and CDR2 FQDESV (reference sequence). V was shortened by 0 bases and J by 3 bases, with 6 bases between the two germline ends. The CDR3 runs to 14 residues. Blocking oligonucleotides added to a second nested PCR suppressed unpaired genes. In TCRdb, the emulsion pairing reads were re-called with MiXCR into one record per CDR3 protein. The sample yields roughly 38,000 distinct CDR3 sequences, 35% to 50% seen once. Study-wide points: Tumor-involved sentinel nodes shared about 8.2% of TCRs with matched tumors, tumor-free nodes less than 2.5%. Antigen-based selection and expansion was suggested by diverse encodings of shared TCRs.

An expanded emulsion RT-PCR with primers for all TCR V genes paired CD8+ T cell chains. J is TRBJ1-5 and V is TRBV11-1; D is perhaps TRBD1 (5 bases). The sample was CD8+ T cells. This receptor was taken from a pool of human donors with breast cancer or a healthy control (not recorded which). This chain's CDR3 is CASSLAGDNQPQHF. The CDR3 region has the DNA TGTGCCAGCAGCTTAGCGGGGGACAATCAGCCCCAGCATTTT.